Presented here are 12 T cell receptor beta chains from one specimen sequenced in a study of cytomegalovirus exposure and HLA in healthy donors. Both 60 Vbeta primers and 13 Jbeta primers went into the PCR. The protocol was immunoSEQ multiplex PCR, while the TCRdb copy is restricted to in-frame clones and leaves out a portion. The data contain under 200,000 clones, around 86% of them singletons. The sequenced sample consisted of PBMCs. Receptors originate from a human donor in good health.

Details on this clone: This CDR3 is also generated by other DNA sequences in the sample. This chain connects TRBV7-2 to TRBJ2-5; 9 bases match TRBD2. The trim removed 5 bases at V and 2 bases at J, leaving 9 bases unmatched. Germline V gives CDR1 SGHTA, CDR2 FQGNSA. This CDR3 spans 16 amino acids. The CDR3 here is CASSRLGGGAQETQYF. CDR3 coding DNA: TGTGCCAGCAGCCGCTTGGGCGGGGGGGCTCAAGAGACCCAGTACTTC.

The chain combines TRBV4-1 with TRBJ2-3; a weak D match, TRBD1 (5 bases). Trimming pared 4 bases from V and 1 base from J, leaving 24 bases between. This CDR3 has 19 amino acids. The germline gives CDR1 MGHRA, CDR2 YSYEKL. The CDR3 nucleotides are TGCGCCAGCAGCCCCCTCCCCCCAGGGCCTGTTACCGGCACAGATACGCAGTATTTT. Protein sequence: CASSPLPPGPVTGTDTQYF.

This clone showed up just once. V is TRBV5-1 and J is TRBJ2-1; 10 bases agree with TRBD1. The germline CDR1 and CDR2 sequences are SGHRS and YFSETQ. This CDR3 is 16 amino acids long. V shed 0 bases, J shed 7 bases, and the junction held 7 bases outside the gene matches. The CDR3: CASSLATGGGWNEQFF. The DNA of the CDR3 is TGCGCCAGCAGCTTGGCGACAGGGGGCGGGTGGAATGAGCAGTTCTTC.

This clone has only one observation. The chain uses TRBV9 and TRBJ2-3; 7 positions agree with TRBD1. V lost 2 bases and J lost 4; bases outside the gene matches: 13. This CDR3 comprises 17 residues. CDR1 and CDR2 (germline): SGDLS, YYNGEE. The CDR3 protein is CASSVSDRANLADTQYF. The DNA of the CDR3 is TGTGCCAGCAGCGTCTCAGACAGGGCGAATTTGGCAGATACGCAGTATTTT.

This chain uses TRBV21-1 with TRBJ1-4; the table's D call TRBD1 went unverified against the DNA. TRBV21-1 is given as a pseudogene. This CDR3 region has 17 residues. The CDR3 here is CASSKGGLVGGHEKLFF. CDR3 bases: TGTGCCAGCAGCAAAGGGGGCCTCGTAGGCGGTCATGAAAAACTGTTTTTT.

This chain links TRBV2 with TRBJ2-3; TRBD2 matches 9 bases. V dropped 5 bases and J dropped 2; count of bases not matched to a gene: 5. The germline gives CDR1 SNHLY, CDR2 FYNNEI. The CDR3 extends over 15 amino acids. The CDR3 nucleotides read TGTGCCAGCAGTTTCATAGCGGGGGACACAGATACGCAGTATTTT. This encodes CASSFIAGDTDTQYF.

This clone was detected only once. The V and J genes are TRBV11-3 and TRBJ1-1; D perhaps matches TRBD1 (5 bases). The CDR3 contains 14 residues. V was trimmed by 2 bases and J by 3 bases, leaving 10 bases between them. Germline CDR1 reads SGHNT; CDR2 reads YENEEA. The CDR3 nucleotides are TGTGCCAGCAGCTTATCCGGGGGGGACACTGAAGCTTTCTTT. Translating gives CASSLSGGDTEAFF.

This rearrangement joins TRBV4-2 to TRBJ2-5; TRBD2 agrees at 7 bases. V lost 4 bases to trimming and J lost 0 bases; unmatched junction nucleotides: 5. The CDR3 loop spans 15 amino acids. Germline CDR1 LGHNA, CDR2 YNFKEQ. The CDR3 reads CASSPDGGNQETQYF. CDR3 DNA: TGTGCCAGCAGCCCCGACGGGGGGAACCAAGAGACCCAGTACTTC.

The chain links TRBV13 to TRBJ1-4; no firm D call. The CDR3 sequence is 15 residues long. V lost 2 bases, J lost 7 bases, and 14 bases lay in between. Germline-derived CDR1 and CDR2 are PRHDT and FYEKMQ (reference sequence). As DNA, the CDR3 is TGTGCCAGCAGCTTAAGTACGGGGATGGCTGAAAAACTGTTTTTT. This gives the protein CASSLSTGMAEKLFF.

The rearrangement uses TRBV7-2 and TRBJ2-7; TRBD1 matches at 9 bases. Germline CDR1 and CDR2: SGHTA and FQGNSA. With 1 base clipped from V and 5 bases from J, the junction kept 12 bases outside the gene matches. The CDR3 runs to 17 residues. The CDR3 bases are TGTGCCAGCAGCTTAGGTCCCCCGGGACAGGGAATGGACGAGCAGTACTTC. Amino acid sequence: CASSLGPPGQGMDEQYF.

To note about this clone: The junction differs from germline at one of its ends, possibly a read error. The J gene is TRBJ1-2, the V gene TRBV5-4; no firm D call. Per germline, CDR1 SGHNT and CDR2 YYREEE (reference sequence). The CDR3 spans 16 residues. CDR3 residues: CASSPRPDGANYDYTF. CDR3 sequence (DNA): TGTGCCAGCAGCCCCCGACCCGACGGAGCTAACTATGACTACACCTTC.

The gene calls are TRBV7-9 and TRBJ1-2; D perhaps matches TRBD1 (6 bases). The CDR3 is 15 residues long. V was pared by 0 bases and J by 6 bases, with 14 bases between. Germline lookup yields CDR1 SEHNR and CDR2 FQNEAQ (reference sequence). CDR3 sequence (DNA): TGTGCCAGCAGCTTAGCGGGACAACTTAGGGATGGCTACACCTTC. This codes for CASSLAGQLRDGYTF.